These T cell receptor beta chains were read from a single sample in a study of blood T cell repertoires in COVID-19. TCRdb's copy holds only in-frame clones and misses some; the assay was immunoSEQ multiplex PCR. There are 350,000 to 550,000 clones in the sample; 87% occur only once, and under 2% lies in the top ten. Input material: PBMCs or T cells enriched from blood (not recorded which). Receptor source: a woman aged 18 to 35 with acute COVID-19. Each CDR3 is given without its conserved first and last residue. A D gene is named only where the DNA matches it firmly. Clone size, where shown, is once, few, many, or a class for clones that have expanded.

D gene,clone size,V gene,CDR3 length,CDR3 protein
-,-,TRBV20-1,9,SASRDYEQY
-,-,TRBV5-4,14,ASSLGSGVRGDGYT
-,-,TRBV6-2/TRBV6-3,12,ASSSSVMTYGYT
TRBD2,few,TRBV29-1,13,SVGENSGVSYEQY
-,-,TRBV15,14,ATSRDRGGTATEAF
-,-,TRBV28,11,ASSPQALYEQY
-,-,TRBV28,13,ASRTAQAYQETQY
-,-,TRBV28,15,ASSLGGAGLSTGELF
-,once,TRBV4-3,11,ASSQDSGEAQY
-,-,TRBV28,12,ASSSGTPFNEQF
TRBD1,-,TRBV15,13,ATSPSLGTGYTDT
-,-,TRBV6-5,10,ASSSQRVTQY
-,-,TRBV7-8,16,ASSLTARVGNSNQPQH
-,-,TRBV11-2,11,ASSRQVNYEQY
-,-,TRBV7-2,12,ASSLYRVQGGYT
-,-,TRBV18,14,ASSRGGGLKNQPQH
TRBD2,-,TRBV3-1/TRBV3-2,12,AITSGTNTGELF
-,once,TRBV5-1,13,ASSLATDSTGELF
-,-,TRBV2,13,ATLPAGRMNTEAF
-,-,TRBV5-4,13,ASSPNRGLNTEAF
-,-,TRBV27,15,ASSPRSGLISYYGYT
-,-,TRBV11-2,11,ASSFTGGNTIY
TRBD2,-,TRBV3-1/TRBV3-2,14,ASSRLAGGSTDTQY
-,-,TRBV30,10,AWTRGRNEAF
-,-,TRBV3-1/TRBV3-2,11,ASSLGSNTEAF
TRBD1,-,TRBV15,9,ATSRAGQGA
TRBD2,-,TRBV7-8,12,ASSSRLAANEQF
TRBD2,few,TRBV29-1,13,SVETHSGRLNEQF
-,-,TRBV10-3,12,AISGRGDKYEQY
-,-,TRBV4-1,12,ASSLQGMGYEQY
-,-,TRBV4-2,13,ASSYEYGGKNIQY
-,-,TRBV2,13,ASSGGGQTNTEAF
TRBD1,once,TRBV5-1,15,ASSLAGTGGASYEQY
TRBD2,few,TRBV7-2,13,ASSLGLAGLYEQY
-,-,TRBV18,12,ASSPTGKSYEQY
-,-,TRBV18,14,ASSRTTSGSYNEQF
TRBD2,-,TRBV9,10,ASGTRQETQY
-,-,TRBV7-3,13,ASSLLPDSSYGYT
-,-,TRBV15,11,ATSGVLNSPLH
TRBD1,-,TRBV7-9,12,ASSLDRGAYGYT
TRBD1,-,TRBV30,12,AWSAQTGPVVAF
TRBD1,-,TRBV7-3,13,ASSRPGQGIRAQH
-,once,TRBV11-2,11,ASSLPFKTEAF
-,-,TRBV7-6,13,ASSLDHRAGNTIY
TRBD1,-,TRBV5-1,13,ASSPDRTNYNEQF
TRBD1,-,TRBV27,14,ASSLSPTGGFSPLH
TRBD2,-,TRBV19,13,ASSPGTSAVNEQF
-,-,TRBV9,10,ASSGSPDTQY
TRBD1,few,TRBV7-3,12,ASSSQGRNQPQH
-,few,TRBV5-1,11,ASSFSGDTEAF
-,-,TRBV12-3/TRBV12-4,10,ASSPTSYEQF
-,-,TRBV11-2,13,ATRMGPREDNEQF
-,-,TRBV23-1,14,ASSQSEDRNTGELF
TRBD2,-,TRBV11-2,15,ASSPPRRASGNNEQF